This TCR beta chain was observed in a study of blood T cell repertoires in COVID-19. Study as a whole: The origin of the acute and convalescent COVID-19 samples was the United States, Italy and Spain.

TCRdb's copy holds only in-frame clones and misses some; the assay was immunoSEQ multiplex PCR. This table has under 150,000 clones, 70% to 90% appearing once. The sequencing sample was made of peripheral blood. This receptor was identified in a human donor in a cohort sampled during active COVID-19.

CDR3 sequence: CASSQGLQGLGTEAFF. The DNA of the CDR3 is TGCGCCAGCAGCCAGGGGTTACAGGGGTTGGGCACTGAAGCTTTCTTT. The chain has TRBV4-1 and TRBJ1-1; 7 bases map to TRBD1. CDR3 length equals 16 residues. V shed 3 bases and J 4 bases; nucleotides not matched to a gene: 11. Germline V gene lookup returns CDR1 MGHRA and CDR2 YSYEKL.